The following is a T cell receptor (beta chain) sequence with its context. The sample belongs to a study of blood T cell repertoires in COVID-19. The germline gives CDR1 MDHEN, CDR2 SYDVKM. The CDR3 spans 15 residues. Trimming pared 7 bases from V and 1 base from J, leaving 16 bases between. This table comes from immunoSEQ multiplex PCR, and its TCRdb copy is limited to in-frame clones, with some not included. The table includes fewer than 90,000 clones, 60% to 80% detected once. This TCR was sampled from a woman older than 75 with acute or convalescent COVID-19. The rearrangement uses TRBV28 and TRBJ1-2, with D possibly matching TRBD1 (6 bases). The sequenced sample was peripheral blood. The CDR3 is CASTGAPDLNYGYTF. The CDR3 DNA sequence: TGTGCCAGCACAGGGGCCCCAGACCTTAACTATGGCTACACCTTC.